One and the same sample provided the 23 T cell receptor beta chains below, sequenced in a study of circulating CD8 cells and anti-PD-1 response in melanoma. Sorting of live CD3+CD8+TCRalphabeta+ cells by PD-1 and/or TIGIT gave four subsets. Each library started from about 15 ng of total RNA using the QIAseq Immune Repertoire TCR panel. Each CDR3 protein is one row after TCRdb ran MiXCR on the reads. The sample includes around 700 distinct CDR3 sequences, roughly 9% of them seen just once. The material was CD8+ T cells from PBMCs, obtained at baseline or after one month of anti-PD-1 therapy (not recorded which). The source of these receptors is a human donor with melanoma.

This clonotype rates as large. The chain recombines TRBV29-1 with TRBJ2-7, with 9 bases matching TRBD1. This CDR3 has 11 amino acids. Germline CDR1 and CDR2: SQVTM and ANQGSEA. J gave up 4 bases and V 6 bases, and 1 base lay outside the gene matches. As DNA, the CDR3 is TGCAGCGTGACAGGGGGATACGAGCAGTACTTC. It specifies CSVTGGYEQYF.

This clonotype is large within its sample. The CDR3 reads CASSRTPGGLVIQYF. As DNA, the CDR3 is TGTGCCAGCAGCCGTACTCCAGGGGGCCTTGTCATTCAGTACTTC. This chain connects TRBV12-3 or TRBV12-4 to TRBJ2-4, with 8 nucleotides matching TRBD1. The CDR3 sequence is 15 residues long. V lost 6 bases to trimming and J lost 9 bases; unmatched junction nucleotides: 13.

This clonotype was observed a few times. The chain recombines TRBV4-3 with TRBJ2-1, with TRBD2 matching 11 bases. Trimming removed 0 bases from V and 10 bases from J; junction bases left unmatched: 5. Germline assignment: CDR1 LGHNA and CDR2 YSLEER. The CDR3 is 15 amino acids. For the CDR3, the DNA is TGCGCCAGCAGCCAAGATAGGGCTAGCGGGGGGGAGCAGTTCTTC. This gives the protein CASSQDRASGGEQFF.

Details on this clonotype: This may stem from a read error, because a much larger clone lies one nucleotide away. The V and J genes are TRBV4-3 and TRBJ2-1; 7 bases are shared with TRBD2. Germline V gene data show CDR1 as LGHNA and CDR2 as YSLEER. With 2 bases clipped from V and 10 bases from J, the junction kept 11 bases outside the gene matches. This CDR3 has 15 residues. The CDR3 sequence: CASSQNRANGGEQFF. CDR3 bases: TGCGCCAGCAGCCAAAATAGGGCTAACGGGGGGGAGCAGTTCTTC.

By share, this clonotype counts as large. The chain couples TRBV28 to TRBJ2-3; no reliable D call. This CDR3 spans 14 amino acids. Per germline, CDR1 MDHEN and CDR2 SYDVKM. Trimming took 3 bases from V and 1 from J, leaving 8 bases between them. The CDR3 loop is CASSFLQGTDTQYF. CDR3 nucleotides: TGTGCCAGCAGTTTCCTTCAGGGCACAGATACGCAGTATTTT.

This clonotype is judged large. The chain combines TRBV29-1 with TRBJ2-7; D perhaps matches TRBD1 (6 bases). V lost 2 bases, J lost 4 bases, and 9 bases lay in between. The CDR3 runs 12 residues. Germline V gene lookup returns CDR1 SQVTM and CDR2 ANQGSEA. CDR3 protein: CSVETGSYEQYF. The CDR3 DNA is TGCAGCGTTGAAACAGGGTCATACGAGCAGTACTTC.

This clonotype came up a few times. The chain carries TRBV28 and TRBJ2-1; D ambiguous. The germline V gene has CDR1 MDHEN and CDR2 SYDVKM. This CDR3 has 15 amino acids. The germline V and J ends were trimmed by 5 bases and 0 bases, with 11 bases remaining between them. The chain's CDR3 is CASSVGGLSYNEQFF. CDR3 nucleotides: TGTGCCAGCAGTGTAGGTGGTCTCTCCTACAATGAGCAGTTCTTC.

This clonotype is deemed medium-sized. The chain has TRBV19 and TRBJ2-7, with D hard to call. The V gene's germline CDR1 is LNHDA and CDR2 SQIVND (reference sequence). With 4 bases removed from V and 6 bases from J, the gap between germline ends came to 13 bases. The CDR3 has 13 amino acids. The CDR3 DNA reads TGTGCCAGTAGTAACAACCTTTATGGCGAGCAGTACTTC. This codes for CASSNNLYGEQYF.

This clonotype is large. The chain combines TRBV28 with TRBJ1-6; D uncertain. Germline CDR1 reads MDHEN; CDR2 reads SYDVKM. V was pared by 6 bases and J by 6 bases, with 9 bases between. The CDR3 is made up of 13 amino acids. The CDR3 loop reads CASRGISNSPLHF. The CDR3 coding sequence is TGTGCCAGCAGAGGGATCTCTAATTCACCCCTCCACTTT.

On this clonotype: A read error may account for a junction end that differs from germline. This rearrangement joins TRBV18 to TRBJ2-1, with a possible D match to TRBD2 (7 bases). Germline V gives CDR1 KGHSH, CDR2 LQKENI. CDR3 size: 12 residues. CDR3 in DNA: TGTGCCAGCTCACCATCTGGGGGGGCTAAGTCCTTC. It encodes CASSPSGGAKSF.

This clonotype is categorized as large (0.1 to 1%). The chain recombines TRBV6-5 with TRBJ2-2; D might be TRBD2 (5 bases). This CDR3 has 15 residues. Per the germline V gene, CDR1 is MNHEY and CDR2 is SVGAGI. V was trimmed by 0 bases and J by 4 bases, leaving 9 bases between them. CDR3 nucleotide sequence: TGTGCCAGCAGTTACTCGGCTAGCAGCACCGGGGAGCTGTTTTTT. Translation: CASSYSASSTGELFF.

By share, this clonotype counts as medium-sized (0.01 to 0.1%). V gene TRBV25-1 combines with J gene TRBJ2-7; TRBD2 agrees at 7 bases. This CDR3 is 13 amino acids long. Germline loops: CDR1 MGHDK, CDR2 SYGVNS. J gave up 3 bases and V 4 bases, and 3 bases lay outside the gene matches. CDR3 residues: CASSGGGGYEQYF. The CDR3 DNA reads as TGTGCCAGCAGTGGGGGGGGAGGCTACGAGCAGTACTTC.

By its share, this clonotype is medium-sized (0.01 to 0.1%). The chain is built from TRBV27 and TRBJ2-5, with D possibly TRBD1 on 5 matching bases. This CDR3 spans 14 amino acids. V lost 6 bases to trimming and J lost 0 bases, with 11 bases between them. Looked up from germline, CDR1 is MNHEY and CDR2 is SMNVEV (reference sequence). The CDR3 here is CASSQTAYQETQYF. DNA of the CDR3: TGTGCCAGCAGCCAGACAGCGTACCAAGAGACCCAGTACTTC.

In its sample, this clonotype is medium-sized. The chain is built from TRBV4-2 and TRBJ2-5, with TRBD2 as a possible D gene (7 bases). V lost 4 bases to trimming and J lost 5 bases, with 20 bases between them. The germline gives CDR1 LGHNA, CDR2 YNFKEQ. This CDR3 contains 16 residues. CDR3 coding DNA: TGTGCCAGCAGCCCCCCAGAGGGGGGGGCCTTTGAGACCCAGTACTTC. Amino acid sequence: CASSPPEGGAFETQYF.

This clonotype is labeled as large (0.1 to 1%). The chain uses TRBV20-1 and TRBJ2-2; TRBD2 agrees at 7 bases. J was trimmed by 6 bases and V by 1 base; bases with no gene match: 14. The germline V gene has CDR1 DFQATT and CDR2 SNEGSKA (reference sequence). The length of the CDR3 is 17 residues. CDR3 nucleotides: TGCAGTGCTAGAGTACCGTCCGGGGGGACCCGGTCCGGGGAGCTGTTTTTT. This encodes CSARVPSGGTRSGELFF.

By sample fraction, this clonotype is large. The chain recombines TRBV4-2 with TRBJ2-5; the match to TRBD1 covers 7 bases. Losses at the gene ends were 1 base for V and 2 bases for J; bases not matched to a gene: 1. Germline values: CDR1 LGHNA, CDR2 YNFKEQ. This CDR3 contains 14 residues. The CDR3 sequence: CASSQGGQQETQYF. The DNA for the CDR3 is TGTGCCAGCAGCCAAGGGGGACAGCAAGAGACCCAGTACTTC.

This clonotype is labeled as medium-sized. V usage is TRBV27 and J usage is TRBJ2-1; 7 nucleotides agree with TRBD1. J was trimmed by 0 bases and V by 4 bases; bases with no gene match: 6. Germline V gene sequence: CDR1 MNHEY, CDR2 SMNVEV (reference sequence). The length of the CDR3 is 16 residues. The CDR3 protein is CASSYTTGSSYNEQFF. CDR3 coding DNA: TGTGCCAGCAGTTATACGACAGGGAGCTCCTACAATGAGCAGTTCTTC.

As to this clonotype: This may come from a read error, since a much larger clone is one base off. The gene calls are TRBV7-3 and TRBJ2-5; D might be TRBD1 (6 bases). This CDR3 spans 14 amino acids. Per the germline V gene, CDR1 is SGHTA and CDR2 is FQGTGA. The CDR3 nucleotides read TGTGCCAGCAGCCCGAGGGGGACACGCGAGACCCAGCACTTC. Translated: CASSPRGTRETQHF.

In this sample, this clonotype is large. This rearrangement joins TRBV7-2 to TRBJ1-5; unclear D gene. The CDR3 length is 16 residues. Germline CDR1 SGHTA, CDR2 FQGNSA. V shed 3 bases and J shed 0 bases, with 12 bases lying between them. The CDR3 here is CASSLGVPYSNQPQHF. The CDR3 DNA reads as TGTGCCAGCAGCTTGGGAGTTCCTTATAGCAATCAGCCCCAGCATTTT. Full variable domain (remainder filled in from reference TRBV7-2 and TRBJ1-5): GAGVSQSPSNKVTEKGKDVELRCDPISGHTALYWYRQSLGQGLEFLIYFQGNSAPDKSGLPSDRFSAERTGGSVSTLTIQRTQQEDSAVYLCASSLGVPYSNQPQHFGDGTRLSIL.

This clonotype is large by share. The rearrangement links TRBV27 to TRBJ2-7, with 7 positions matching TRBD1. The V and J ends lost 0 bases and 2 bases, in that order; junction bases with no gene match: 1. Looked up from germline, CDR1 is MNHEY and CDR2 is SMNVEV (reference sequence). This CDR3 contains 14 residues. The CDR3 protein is CASSLSRGPYEQYF. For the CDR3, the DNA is TGTGCCAGCAGTTTATCGAGGGGGCCCTACGAGCAGTACTTC.

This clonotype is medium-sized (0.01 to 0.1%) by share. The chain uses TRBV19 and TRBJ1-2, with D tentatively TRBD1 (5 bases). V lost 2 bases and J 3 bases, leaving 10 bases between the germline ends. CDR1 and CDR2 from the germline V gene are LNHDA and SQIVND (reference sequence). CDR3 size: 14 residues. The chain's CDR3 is CASSIITGDYGYTF. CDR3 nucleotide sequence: TGTGCCAGTAGTATAATCACAGGCGACTATGGCTACACCTTC.

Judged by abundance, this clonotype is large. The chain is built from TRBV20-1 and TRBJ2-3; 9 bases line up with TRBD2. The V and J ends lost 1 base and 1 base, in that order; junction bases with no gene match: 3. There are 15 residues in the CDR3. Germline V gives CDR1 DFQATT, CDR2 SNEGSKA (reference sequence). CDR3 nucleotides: TGCAGTGCTAGAGGACTAGCGGCCGGCACAGATACGCAGTATTTT. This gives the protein CSARGLAAGTDTQYF.

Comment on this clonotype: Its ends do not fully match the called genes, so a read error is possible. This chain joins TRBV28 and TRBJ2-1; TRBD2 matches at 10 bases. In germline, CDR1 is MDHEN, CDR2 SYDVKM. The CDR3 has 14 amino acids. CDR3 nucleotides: TGTGCCAGCACGGAAGCGGGGGGGTACAATGGGCAGTTCTTC. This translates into CASTEAGGYNGQFF.